Below are 6 T cell receptor beta chains sequenced from a single sample in a study of technical replicates of blood from several donors. Libraries were prepared by immunoSEQ multiplex PCR; TCRdb keeps only in-frame clonotypes and omits some of them. The sample includes 79,000 or so clones, 90% to 95% of them seen just once. Sequencing was done on a sample of T cells isolated from PBMCs. These receptors originate from a human donor in good health.

The chain carries TRBV4-1 and TRBJ1-5; possible D gene TRBD1, 5 bases. The CDR3 spans 14 residues. With 4 bases removed from V and 10 bases from J, the gap between germline ends came to 17 bases. Germline V gene data show CDR1 as MGHRA and CDR2 as YSYEKL. CDR3 residues: CASSPIGGFQPQHF. As DNA, the CDR3 is TGCGCCAGCAGCCCTATCGGGGGGTTCCAACCCCAGCATTTT.

The chain joins TRBV6-5 to TRBJ2-1; weak D call: TRBD2 (5 bases). The CDR3 consists of 15 residues. Looked up from germline, CDR1 is MNHEY and CDR2 is SVGAGI. Trimming removed 0 bases at V and 6 bases at J, with 12 bases between. CDR3 DNA: TGTGCCAGCAGTTACTCCCCCCTGAGCGGCAATGAGCAGTTCTTC. Protein: CASSYSPLSGNEQFF.

V usage is TRBV25-1 and J usage is TRBJ1-1; 8 bases fit TRBD1. Germline loops: CDR1 MGHDK, CDR2 SYGVNS. Trimming took 7 bases from V and 1 from J; bases not matched to a gene: 5. CDR3 length: 14 amino acids. CDR3 nucleotides: TGTGCCAGCAACCGACAGGGGAAGAACACTGAAGCTTTCTTT. Its protein is CASNRQGKNTEAFF.

This sequence joins TRBV7-9 and TRBJ1-4; maybe TRBD1 (6 bases). Trimming removed 0 bases from V and 8 bases from J, with 10 bases in between. The CDR3 covers 14 residues. Germline V CDR1 and CDR2: SEHNR, FQNEAQ (reference sequence). CDR3 amino acids: CASSLAGGKEKLFF. The CDR3 DNA follows: TGTGCCAGCAGCTTAGCAGGGGGTAAAGAAAAACTGTTTTTT.

The chain employs TRBV14 and TRBJ1-3; no firm D call. This CDR3 has 17 residues. Trimming took off 3 bases at V and 0 bases at J, with 15 bases between the two ends. Germline assignment: CDR1 SGHDN and CDR2 FVKESK. DNA for the CDR3: TGTGCCAGCAGCCACCCCTGGGGAGTCAACTCTGGAAACACCATATATTTT. It codes for CASSHPWGVNSGNTIYF.

The chain joins TRBV27 to TRBJ2-7, with 7 bases aligning to TRBD2. The CDR3 contains 14 residues. Germline CDR1 MNHEY, CDR2 SMNVEV (reference sequence). J gave up 3 bases and V 6 bases, and 8 bases lay outside the gene matches. The CDR3 coding sequence is TGTGCCAGCAGCATAAGCGGGACTTTCTACGAGCAGTACTTC. Translated: CASSISGTFYEQYF.